These T cell receptor beta chains were read from a single sample in a study of cytomegalovirus exposure and HLA in healthy donors. Profiled with immunoSEQ multiplex PCR; TCRdb holds only in-frame clones, not every one. The sample lists approximately 110,000 clones, approximately 72% occurring once. Sequenced material: PBMCs. The source is a woman aged 40 to 50 in good health and CMV-seropositive. The CDR3 runs from the conserved cysteine through the conserved F or W. The D gene is left open where the match is weak. Clone size appears in some rows only: once, few, many, or a class for an expanded clone.

>-|TRBJ2-1|TRBV10-3|-
TGTGCCATCAGTGATTCTGGGGCCAACAATGAGCAGTTCTTC
CAISDSGANNEQFF
>TRBD2|TRBJ2-7|TRBV7-2|-
TGTGCCAGCAGCTCCGGGACTAGCGGGGGCGAGCAGTACTTC
CASSSGTSGGEQYF
>-|TRBJ1-4|TRBV4-1|-
TGCGCCAGCAGCCAAGATCAGGGTTGGGATGAAAAACTGTTTTTT
CASSQDQGWDEKLFF
>-|TRBJ2-7|TRBV5-1|-
TGCGCCAGCAGCGGGGGAGGGGGTGAGGGATACTACGAGCAGTACTTC
CASSGGGGEGYYEQYF
>TRBD2|TRBJ2-1|TRBV7-9|once
TGTGCCAGCAGCTTAGTTGGGGGGACTAGCTTGAATGAGCAGTTCTTC
CASSLVGGTSLNEQFF
>-|TRBJ2-7|TRBV5-5|-
TGTGCCAGCATCCAGGGTTCCGGAATCTACGAGCAGTACTTC
CASIQGSGIYEQYF
>-|TRBJ2-7|TRBV21-1|-
TGTGCCAGCGCCAGAAACGAGCAGTACTTC
CASARNEQYF
>TRBD1|TRBJ2-7|TRBV11-2|few
TGTGCCAGCAGCGAACCCTCGGGACAGGGGGACTACGAGCAGTACTTC
CASSEPSGQGDYEQYF
>-|TRBJ2-7|TRBV6-1|-
TGTGCCAGCAGGCTAGCGAGGGAGCAGTACTTC
CASRLAREQYF
>-|TRBJ1-5|TRBV7-2|-
TGTGCCAGCAGCCAGGACAGTTCTAATCAGCCCCAGCATTTT
CASSQDSSNQPQHF
>-|TRBJ2-1|TRBV5-1|-
TGCGCCAGCAGCTTCGAGGCGGGAAACAATGAGCAGTTCTTC
CASSFEAGNNEQFF
>TRBD1|TRBJ1-1|TRBV6-6|-
TGTGCCAGCAGTTTCGGACAGGGCGGAGGGGGCACTGAAGCTTTCTTT
CASSFGQGGGGTEAFF
>TRBD2|TRBJ2-5|TRBV7-9|-
TGTGCCAGCCAAGACGGGGGGGGCATGAGGGAGACCCAGTACTTC
CASQDGGGMRETQYF
>TRBD2|TRBJ2-5|TRBV5-1|-
TGCGCCAGCAGCCCCGGGGGGATGCCACAAGAGACCCAGTACTTC
CASSPGGMPQETQYF
>-|TRBJ1-5|TRBV19|-
TGTGCCAGTACCGCCCAGGGGACTAGCAATCAGCCCCAGCATTTT
CASTAQGTSNQPQHF
>TRBD1|TRBJ1-6|TRBV27|-
TGTGCCAGCAGTGACAGGGGGCCGTCACCCCTCCACTTT
CASSDRGPSPLHF
>-|TRBJ2-5|TRBV6-5|-
TGTGCCAGCAGTCGAGCAGAGACCCAGTACTTC
CASSRAETQYF
>TRBD1|TRBJ1-2|TRBV2|few
TGTGCCAGCAGTGAAGGTGGAGGGGGCAACTATGGCTACACCTTC
CASSEGGGGNYGYTF
>-|TRBJ2-3|TRBV7-2|-
TGTGCCAGCAGCTTCGAATTAGTGGATACGCAGTATTTT
CASSFELVDTQYF
>-|TRBJ1-2|TRBV9|-
TGTGCCAGCAGCGCGAGCGGGACCTCCGCGGGTTATGGCTACACCTTC
CASSASGTSAGYGYTF
>-|TRBJ2-7|TRBV19|-
TGTGCCAGTAGTATCAGTCAGGGCAGCCACGAGCAGTACTTC
CASSISQGSHEQYF
>-|TRBJ2-6|TRBV4-1|-
TGCGCCAGCAGCCTCGAGGCCGGGTCTGGGGCCAACGTCCTGACTTTC
CASSLEAGSGANVLTF
>TRBD1|TRBJ1-3|TRBV18|-
TGTGCCAGCACCCGACAGGGGGCAGGAAACACCATATATTTT
CASTRQGAGNTIYF
>-|TRBJ1-2|TRBV5-1|-
TGCGCCAGCAACCCCCTGGGACAAAACTATGGCTACACCTTC
CASNPLGQNYGYTF